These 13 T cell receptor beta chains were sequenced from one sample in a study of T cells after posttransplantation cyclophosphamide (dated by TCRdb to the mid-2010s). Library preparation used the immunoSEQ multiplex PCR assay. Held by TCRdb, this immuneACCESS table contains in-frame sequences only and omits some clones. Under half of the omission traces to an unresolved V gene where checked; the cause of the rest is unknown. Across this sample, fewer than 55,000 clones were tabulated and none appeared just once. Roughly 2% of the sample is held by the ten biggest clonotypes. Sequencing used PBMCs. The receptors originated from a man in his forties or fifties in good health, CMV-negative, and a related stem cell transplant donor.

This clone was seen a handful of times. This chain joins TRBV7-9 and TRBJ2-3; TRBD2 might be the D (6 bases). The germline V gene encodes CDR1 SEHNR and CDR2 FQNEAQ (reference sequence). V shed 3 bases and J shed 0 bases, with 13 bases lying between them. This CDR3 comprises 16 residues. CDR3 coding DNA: TGTGCCAGCAGCTTGGGCCCTAGCGAGAGCACAGATACGCAGTATTTT. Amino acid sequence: CASSLGPSESTDTQYF.

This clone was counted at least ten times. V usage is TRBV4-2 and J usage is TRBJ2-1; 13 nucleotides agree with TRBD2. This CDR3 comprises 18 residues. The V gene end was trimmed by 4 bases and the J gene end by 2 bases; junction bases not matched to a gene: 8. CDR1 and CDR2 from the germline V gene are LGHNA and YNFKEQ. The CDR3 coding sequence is TGTGCCAGCAGCCGCGGACTAGCGGGAGTAAACGCCTACAATGAGCAGTTCTTC. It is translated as CASSRGLAGVNAYNEQFF.

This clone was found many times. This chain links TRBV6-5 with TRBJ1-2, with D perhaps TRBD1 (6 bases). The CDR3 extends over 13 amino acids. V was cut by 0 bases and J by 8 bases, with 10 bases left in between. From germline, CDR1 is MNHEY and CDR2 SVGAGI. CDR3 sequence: CASSYSRDTGYTF. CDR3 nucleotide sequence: TGTGCCAGCAGTTACTCGAGGGACACAGGCTACACCTTC.

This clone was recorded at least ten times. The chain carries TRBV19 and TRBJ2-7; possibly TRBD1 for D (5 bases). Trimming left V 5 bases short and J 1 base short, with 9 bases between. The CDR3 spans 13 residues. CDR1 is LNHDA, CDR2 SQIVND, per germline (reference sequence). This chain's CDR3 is CASSDSRSYEQYF. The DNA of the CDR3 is TGTGCCAGTAGTGACAGTCGTTCCTACGAGCAGTACTTC. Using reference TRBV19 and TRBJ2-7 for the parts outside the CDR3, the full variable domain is DGGITQSPKYLFRKEGQNVTLSCEQNLNHDAMYWYRQDPGQGLRLIYYSQIVNDFQKGDIAEGYSVSREKKESFPLTVTSAQKNPTAFYLCASSDSRSYEQYFGPGTRLTVT.

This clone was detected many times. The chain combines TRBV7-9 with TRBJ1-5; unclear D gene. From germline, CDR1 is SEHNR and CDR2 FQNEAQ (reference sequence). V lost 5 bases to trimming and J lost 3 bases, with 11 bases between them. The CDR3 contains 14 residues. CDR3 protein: CASSIQSVNQPQHF. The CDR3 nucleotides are TGTGCCAGCAGCATACAATCCGTCAATCAGCCCCAGCATTTT. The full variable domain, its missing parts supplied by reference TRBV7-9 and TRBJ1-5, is DTGVSQNPRHKITKRGQNVTFRCDPISEHNRLYWYRQTLGQGPEFLTYFQNEAQLEKSRLLSDRFSAERPKGSFSTLEIQRTEQGDSAMYLCASSIQSVNQPQHFGDGTRLSIL.

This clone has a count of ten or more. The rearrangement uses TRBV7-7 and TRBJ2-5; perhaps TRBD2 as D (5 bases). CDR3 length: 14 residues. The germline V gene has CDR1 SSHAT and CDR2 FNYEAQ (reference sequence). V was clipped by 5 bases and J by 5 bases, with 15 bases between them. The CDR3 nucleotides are TGTGCCAGCAGCCTCGCCGGTAGCGCTGAGACCCAGTACTTC. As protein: CASSLAGSAETQYF.

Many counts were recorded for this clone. CDR3 sequence: CASSEGQGNTEAFF. In DNA, the CDR3 is TGTGCCAGCAGCGAGGGACAGGGGAACACTGAAGCTTTCTTT. This chain connects TRBV9 to TRBJ1-1; 9 bases are a match to TRBD1. The germline V gene encodes CDR1 SGDLS and CDR2 YYNGEE. CDR3 size: 14 residues. Trimming at V came to 3 bases and at J to 1 base, leaving 1 base not matched to a gene.

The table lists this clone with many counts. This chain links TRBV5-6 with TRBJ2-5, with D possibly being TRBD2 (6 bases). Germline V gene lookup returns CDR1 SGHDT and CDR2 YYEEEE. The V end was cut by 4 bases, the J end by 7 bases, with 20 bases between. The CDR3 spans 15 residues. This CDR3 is CASSPREARGGTQYF. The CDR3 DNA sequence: TGTGCCAGCAGCCCAAGGGAGGCTAGAGGTGGGACCCAGTACTTC.

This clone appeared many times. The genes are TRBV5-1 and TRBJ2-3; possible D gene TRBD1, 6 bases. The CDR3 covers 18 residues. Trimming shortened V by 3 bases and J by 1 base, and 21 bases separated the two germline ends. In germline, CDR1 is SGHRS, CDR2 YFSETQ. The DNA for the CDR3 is TGCGCCAGCAGCTCTTCTATACAGGGATTGGGGGGCACAGATACGCAGTATTTT. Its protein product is CASSSSIQGLGGTDTQYF.

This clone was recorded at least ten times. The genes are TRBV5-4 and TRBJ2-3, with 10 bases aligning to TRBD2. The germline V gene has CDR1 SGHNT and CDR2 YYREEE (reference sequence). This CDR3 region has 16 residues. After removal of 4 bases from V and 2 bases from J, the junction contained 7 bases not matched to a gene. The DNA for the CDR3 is TGTGCCAGCAGCCCTAGGACTAGCGGTACCACAGATACGCAGTATTTT. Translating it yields CASSPRTSGTTDTQYF.

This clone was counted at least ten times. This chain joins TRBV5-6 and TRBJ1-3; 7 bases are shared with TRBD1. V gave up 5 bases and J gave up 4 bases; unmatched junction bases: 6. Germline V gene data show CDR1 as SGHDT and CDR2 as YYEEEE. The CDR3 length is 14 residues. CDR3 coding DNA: TGTGCCAGCAGACCGCCGGGACAGGGAAACACCATATATTTT. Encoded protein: CASRPPGQGNTIYF.

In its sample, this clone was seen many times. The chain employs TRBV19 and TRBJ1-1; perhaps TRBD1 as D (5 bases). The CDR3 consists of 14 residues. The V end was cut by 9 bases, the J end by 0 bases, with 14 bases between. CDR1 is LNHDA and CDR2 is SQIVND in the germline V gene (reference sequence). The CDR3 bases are TGTGCCAGCTTCCAGGGAATCGTGAACACTGAAGCTTTCTTT. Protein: CASFQGIVNTEAFF.

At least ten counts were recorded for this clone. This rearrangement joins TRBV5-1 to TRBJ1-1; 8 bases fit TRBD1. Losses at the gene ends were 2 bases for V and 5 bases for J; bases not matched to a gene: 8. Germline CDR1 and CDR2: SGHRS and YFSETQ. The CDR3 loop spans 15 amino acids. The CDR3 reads CASSFAGQGLTEAFF. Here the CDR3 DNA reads TGCGCCAGCAGCTTTGCCGGACAGGGACTGACTGAAGCTTTCTTT. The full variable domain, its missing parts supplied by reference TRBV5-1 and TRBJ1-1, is KAGVTQTPRYLIKTRGQQVTLSCSPISGHRSVSWYQQTPGQGLQFLFEYFSETQRNKGNFPGRFSGRQFSNSRSEMNVSTLELGDSALYLCASSFAGQGLTEAFFGQGTRLTVV.